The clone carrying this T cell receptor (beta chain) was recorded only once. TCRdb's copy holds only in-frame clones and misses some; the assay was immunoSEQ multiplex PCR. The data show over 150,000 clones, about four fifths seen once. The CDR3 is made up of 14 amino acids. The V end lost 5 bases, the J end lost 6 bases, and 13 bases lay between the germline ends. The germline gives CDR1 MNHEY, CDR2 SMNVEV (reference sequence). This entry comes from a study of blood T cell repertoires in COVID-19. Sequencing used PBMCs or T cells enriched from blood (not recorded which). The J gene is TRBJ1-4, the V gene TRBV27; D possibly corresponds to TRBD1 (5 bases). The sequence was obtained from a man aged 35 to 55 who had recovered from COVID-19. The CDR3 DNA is TGTGCCAGCAGTGGGGGGTGGAAGGATGAAAAACTGTTTTTT. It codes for CASSGGWKDEKLFF. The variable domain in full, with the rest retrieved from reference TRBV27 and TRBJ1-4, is EAQVTQNPRYLITVTGKKLTVTCSQNMNHEYMSWYRQDPGLGLRQIYYSMNVEVTDKGDVPEGYKVSRKEKRNFPLILESPSPNQTSLYFCASSGGWKDEKLFFGSGTQLSVL.